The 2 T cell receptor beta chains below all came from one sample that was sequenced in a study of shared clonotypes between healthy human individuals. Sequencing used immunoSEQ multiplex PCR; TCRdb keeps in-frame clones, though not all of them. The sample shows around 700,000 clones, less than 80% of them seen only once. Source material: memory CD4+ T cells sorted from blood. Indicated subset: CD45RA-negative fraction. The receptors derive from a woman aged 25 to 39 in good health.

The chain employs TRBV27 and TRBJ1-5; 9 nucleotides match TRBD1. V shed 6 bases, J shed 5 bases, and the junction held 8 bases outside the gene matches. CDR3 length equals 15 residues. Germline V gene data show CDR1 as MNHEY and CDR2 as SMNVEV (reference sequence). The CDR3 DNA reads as TGTGCCAGCAGCTCGGACAGGGGAGGCGATCAGCCCCAGCATTTT. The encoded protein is CASSSDRGGDQPQHF.

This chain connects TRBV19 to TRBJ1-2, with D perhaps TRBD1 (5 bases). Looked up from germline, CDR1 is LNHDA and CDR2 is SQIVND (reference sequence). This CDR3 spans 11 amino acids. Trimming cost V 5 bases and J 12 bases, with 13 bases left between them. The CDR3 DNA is TGTGCCAGTAGTGCAGGACAAGGGGACACCTTC. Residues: CASSAGQGDTF.